The 28 T cell receptor beta chains given below trace back to one sample, sequenced in a study of T cells in Graves' hyperthyroidism and ophthalmopathy. RNA transcripts served as the template for amplifying TCR beta CDR3 regions. The HTBI primer set drove a first-round RT-PCR of the TCR CDR3. In TCRdb, the multiplex PCR reads were re-called with MiXCR into one record per CDR3 protein. The table includes hundreds of thousands of distinct CDR3 sequences, roughly 14% detected once. The source material was blood. Every receptor here comes from a man aged 18 to 30 with Graves' ophthalmopathy.

This clonotype was seen more than once but under ten times. This chain connects TRBV9 to TRBJ2-1, with 10 bases identical to TRBD2. CDR1 is SGDLS, CDR2 YYNGEE, per germline. The trim removed 5 bases at V and 3 bases at J, leaving 5 bases unmatched. This CDR3 has 15 amino acids. Written as DNA, the CDR3 is TGTGCCAGCAGGGGGACTAGCGCCGACTACAATGAGCAGTTCTTC. It codes for CASRGTSADYNEQFF.

This clonotype was recorded once. V usage is TRBV9 and J usage is TRBJ2-2; perhaps TRBD1 as D (6 bases). Germline values: CDR1 SGDLS, CDR2 YYNGEE. The CDR3 is 15 residues long. Trimming took off 3 bases at V and 4 bases at J, with 13 bases between the two ends. DNA for the CDR3: TGTGCCAGCAGCGAGGGGGAGCCGGGCACCGGGGAGCTGTTTTTT. Protein product: CASSEGEPGTGELFF.

The V and J genes are TRBV5-1 and TRBJ2-2; the D gene could be TRBD1 or TRBD2 (5 bases each). The CDR3 is made up of 15 amino acids. The V and J ends lost 3 bases and 5 bases respectively, with 14 bases between them. CDR1 and CDR2 from the germline V gene are SGHRS and YFSETQ. The CDR3 DNA follows: TGCGCCAGCAGCTCCGGGACCCGAAGGACCGGGGAGCTGTTTTTT. Protein product: CASSSGTRRTGELFF.

V and J are TRBV30 and TRBJ2-2; 7 bases match TRBD2. Germline V gives CDR1 GTSNPN, CDR2 SVGIG (reference sequence). The CDR3 is made up of 13 amino acids. Germline trimming cut 0 bases from V and 8 bases from J; bases unmatched to any gene: 3. The CDR3 bases are TGTGCCTGGAGTGTTTTGGGAGGGGGGGAGCTGTTTTTT. Amino acid sequence: CAWSVLGGGELFF.

This clonotype has a count of ten or more. The chain uses TRBV12-3 or TRBV12-4 and TRBJ2-7; 13 nucleotides agree with TRBD2. V trimming: 6 bases; J trimming: 3 bases; junction bases outside the gene matches: 14. The CDR3 length is 18 residues. CDR3 loop: CASSPGTSGVSAFYEQYF. The CDR3 coding sequence is TGTGCCAGCAGCCCCGGGACTAGCGGGGTCTCCGCCTTCTACGAGCAGTACTTC.

Many counts were recorded for this clonotype. The chain recombines TRBV7-9 with TRBJ2-7; TRBD1 aligns across 9 bases. The CDR3 has 15 amino acids. Germline V gene lookup returns CDR1 SEHNR and CDR2 FQNEAQ (reference sequence). J gave up 3 bases and V 5 bases, and 8 bases lay outside the gene matches. CDR3 region: CASSHRDRVGYEQYF. CDR3 nucleotide sequence: TGTGCCAGCAGCCACCGGGACAGGGTAGGCTACGAGCAGTACTTC. The full variable domain, with the rest looked up from reference TRBV7-9 and TRBJ2-7, is DTGVSQNPRHKITKRGQNVTFRCDPISEHNRLYWYRQTLGQGPEFLTYFQNEAQLEKSRLLSDRFSAERPKGSFSTLEIQRTEQGDSAMYLCASSHRDRVGYEQYFGPGTRLTVT.

This clonotype was detected only a few times. The chain is built from TRBV19 and TRBJ2-5; D possibly uses TRBD1 or TRBD2 (5 bases each). V was shortened by 2 bases and J by 1 base, with 14 bases between the two germline ends. The CDR3 spans 16 residues. The V gene's germline CDR1 is LNHDA and CDR2 SQIVND (reference sequence). CDR3 protein: CASSILRGAGQETQYF. Written as DNA, the CDR3 is TGTGCCAGTAGTATACTACGAGGGGCCGGCCAAGAGACCCAGTACTTC.

The table lists this clonotype with a count of one. A much more abundant neighbour one base away suggests this may be a read error. The genes are TRBV24-1 and TRBJ1-2; maybe TRBD1 (5 bases). CDR1 is KGHDR, CDR2 SFDVKD, per germline. The ends were cut back, 2 bases at V and 5 bases at J, with 11 bases in the middle. The CDR3 length is 14 residues. The CDR3 DNA follows: TGTGCCACCAGTGATTCTGATGCAGGGTATGGCTACACCTTC. As protein: CATSDSDAGYGYTF.

This clonotype was recorded many times. This chain joins TRBV6-1 and TRBJ2-5, with 11 bases matching TRBD2. Unmatched junction bases numbered 8, after V lost 6 bases and J lost 5 bases. The CDR3 has 15 residues. CDR1 and CDR2 (germline): MNHNS, SASEGT. The CDR3 loop is CASSHSGGAGETQYF. The CDR3 DNA reads as TGTGCCAGCAGCCATAGCGGGGGGGCCGGGGAGACCCAGTACTTC.

This clonotype has a handful of counts. This chain links TRBV7-9 with TRBJ2-3, with 10 bases fitting TRBD2. V was pared by 4 bases and J by 4 bases, with 11 bases of the junction left unmatched. The CDR3 runs to 17 residues. The germline V gene encodes CDR1 SEHNR and CDR2 FQNEAQ (reference sequence). CDR3 nucleotide sequence: TGTGCCAGCAGCTCGGGATTAGCGGGGGGCATTGCAGATACGCAGTATTTT. Translating gives CASSSGLAGGIADTQYF.

This clonotype has at least ten counts. The rearrangement uses TRBV7-9 and TRBJ2-7, with TRBD1 identical over 8 bases. Germline lookup yields CDR1 SEHNR and CDR2 FQNEAQ (reference sequence). The CDR3 has 15 residues. Unmatched junction bases numbered 6, after V lost 5 bases and J lost 0 bases. CDR3 nucleotide sequence: TGTGCCAGCAGCCGAGGACAGGGTTCCTCCTACGAGCAGTACTTC. It is translated as CASSRGQGSSYEQYF.

Notes on this clonotype: The germline gene is not matched at one end of the junction; a read error may be the cause. This chain connects TRBV30 to TRBJ1-5, with TRBD1 matching 7 bases. The CDR3 length is 15 residues. The germline CDR1 and CDR2 sequences are GTSNPN and SVGIG (reference sequence). The CDR3 protein is CAWSFTGVSNQPRHF. The CDR3 bases are TGTGCCTGGAGTTTCACAGGGGTAAGCAATCAGCCCCGGCATTTT.

This clonotype was seen more than once but under ten times. This chain joins TRBV4-1 and TRBJ1-2; perhaps TRBD1 as D (5 bases). The CDR3 runs to 14 residues. Germline assignment: CDR1 MGHRA and CDR2 YSYEKL. V shed 1 base and J shed 7 bases, with 13 bases lying between them. The CDR3 loop is CASSQAPGLGGYTF. The CDR3 DNA follows: TGCGCCAGCAGCCAAGCTCCGGGGCTGGGTGGCTACACCTTC.

In its sample, this clonotype was seen many times. The DNA for the CDR3 is TGTGCCAGCAGTCGGACAGCGGATAGCAATCAGCCCCAGCATTTT. Its protein is CASSRTADSNQPQHF. The chain combines TRBV6-4 with TRBJ1-5; TRBD1 might be the D (6 bases). Germline V gene lookup returns CDR1 MRHNA and CDR2 SNTAGT. V lost 5 bases to trimming and J lost 0 bases, with 11 bases between them. This CDR3 is built from 15 residues.

This clonotype occurred many times. J is TRBJ2-3 and V is TRBV20-1; D might be TRBD1 (6 bases). Germline V gives CDR1 DFQATT, CDR2 SNEGSKA (reference sequence). The CDR3 length is 13 residues. Trimming cost V 3 bases and J 4 bases, with 11 bases left between them. In DNA form, the CDR3 reads TGCAGTGCTAGGGTGGGACACGCAGATACGCAGTATTTT. Protein product: CSARVGHADTQYF.

This clonotype was seen repeatedly, ten times or more. The V call is TRBV10-3, the J call TRBJ1-2; 7 bases match TRBD1. Germline CDR1 is ENHRY and CDR2 is SYGVKD. The V and J ends lost 2 bases and 6 bases, in that order; junction bases with no gene match: 3. The CDR3 extends over 13 amino acids. The DNA for the CDR3 is TGTGCCATCAGTGAGAGGGGGCGCGATGGCTACACCTTC. Translation: CAISERGRDGYTF.

This clonotype was recorded at least ten times. The gene calls are TRBV7-9 and TRBJ2-7, with 10 positions matching TRBD2. The germline V gene has CDR1 SEHNR and CDR2 FQNEAQ (reference sequence). The trim removed 3 bases at V and 1 base at J, leaving 3 bases unmatched. This CDR3 region has 15 residues. CDR3 loop: CASSFKLAGSYEQYF. As DNA, the CDR3 is TGTGCCAGCAGCTTTAAACTAGCGGGATCCTACGAGCAGTACTTC.

This chain links TRBV3-1 with TRBJ1-5; D call uncertain. Trimming stripped 6 bases from V and 1 base from J, with 16 bases between. The CDR3 has 16 amino acids. From germline, CDR1 is LGHDT and CDR2 YNNKEL (reference sequence). The CDR3 DNA reads TGTGCCAGCAGTTCGGGAAACGGACGGAGCAATCAGCCCCAGCATTTT. Its protein is CASSSGNGRSNQPQHF.

This clonotype occurred many times. V is TRBV3-1 and J is TRBJ2-7; 11 bases match TRBD2. V shed 0 bases, J shed 4 bases, and the junction held 2 bases outside the gene matches. Germline CDR1 LGHDT, CDR2 YNNKEL (reference sequence). The CDR3 extends over 15 amino acids. The CDR3 DNA reads TGTGCCAGCAGCCAAGATGTAGCGGGGGGGTACGAGCAGTACTTC. This sequence encodes CASSQDVAGGYEQYF.

This clonotype was counted ten times or more. This chain connects TRBV20-1 to TRBJ2-7; perhaps TRBD1 as D (5 bases). Between the trimmed V and J ends, which lost 2 bases and 3 bases, there was a span of 11 bases. CDR1 and CDR2 (germline): DFQATT, SNEGSKA (reference sequence). The CDR3 has 13 amino acids. Written as DNA, the CDR3 is TGCAGTGCTAGAAGAACAGGAATCTACGAGCAGTACTTC. This translates into CSARRTGIYEQYF.

This clonotype was seen repeatedly, ten times or more. The chain employs TRBV27 and TRBJ1-2; a weak D match, TRBD1 (5 bases). The CDR3 runs to 16 residues. Germline V gene lookup returns CDR1 MNHEY and CDR2 SMNVEV (reference sequence). The V end was cut by 4 bases, the J end by 1 base, with 16 bases between. CDR3 sequence (DNA): TGTGCCAGCAGTTCCTCACTGGGGGGGTTTAACTATGGCTACACCTTC. Encoded protein: CASSSSLGGFNYGYTF.

As for this clonotype: Possible read error: a much larger clone is one base away. The rearrangement joins TRBV7-9 to TRBJ2-2; no clear D. The V end lost 3 bases, the J end lost 7 bases, and 12 bases lay between the germline ends. The CDR3 length is 14 residues. From germline, CDR1 is SEHNR and CDR2 FQNEAQ (reference sequence). In DNA, the CDR3 is TGTGCCAGCAGCTTGCTCAGCGCGATCGGGGAGCTGTTTTTT. It is translated as CASSLLSAIGELFF.

This clonotype has at least ten counts. The rearrangement joins TRBV12-3 or TRBV12-4 to TRBJ2-7; 8 nucleotides match TRBD1. The CDR3 runs to 15 residues. V lost 3 bases to trimming and J lost 2 bases; unmatched junction nucleotides: 6. The CDR3 region has the DNA TGTGCCAGCAGTTTGGAGAGGACAGGGACCTACGAGCAGTACTTC. Translated: CASSLERTGTYEQYF.

At least ten counts were recorded for this clonotype. The CDR3 is CSASDGYGYTF. In DNA form, the CDR3 reads TGCAGTGCTTCCGACGGCTATGGCTACACCTTC. The chain recombines TRBV20-1 with TRBJ1-2; D gene uncertain. V was shortened by 5 bases and J by 4 bases, with 8 bases between the two germline ends. The length of the CDR3 is 11 residues. The germline CDR1 and CDR2 sequences are DFQATT and SNEGSKA (reference sequence).

This clonotype was seen at least ten times. The chain has TRBV20-1 and TRBJ2-7, with D possibly being TRBD2 (5 bases). This CDR3 has 12 residues. CDR1 is DFQATT and CDR2 is SNEGSKA in the germline V gene (reference sequence). V gave up 7 bases and J gave up 1 base, with 11 bases separating them. The CDR3 DNA is TGCAGTGTCGGAGGCTATTCCTACGAGCAGTACTTC. This gives the protein CSVGGYSYEQYF.

This clonotype was observed at least ten times. V is TRBV28 and J is TRBJ1-1; D remains unclear. This CDR3 has 12 amino acids. Per germline, CDR1 MDHEN and CDR2 SYDVKM. V lost 3 bases and J lost 6, with 8 bases in between. CDR3 protein: CASSFERAEAFF. CDR3 sequence (DNA): TGTGCCAGCAGTTTTGAGAGGGCTGAAGCTTTCTTT.

The chain has TRBV7-2 and TRBJ1-1, with 12 bases matching TRBD1. Trimming at V came to 6 bases and at J to 3 bases, leaving 8 bases not matched to a gene. Germline loops: CDR1 SGHTA, CDR2 FQGNSA. The CDR3 sequence is 16 residues long. The CDR3 is CASSRPGQGADTEAFF. The DNA of the CDR3 is TGTGCCAGCAGTCGCCCGGGACAGGGGGCGGACACTGAAGCTTTCTTT.

This clonotype was seen repeatedly, ten times or more. The chain couples TRBV20-1 to TRBJ1-2, with D tentatively TRBD1 (6 bases). Looked up from germline, CDR1 is DFQATT and CDR2 is SNEGSKA (reference sequence). V dropped 4 bases and J dropped 6 bases, with 18 bases sitting between them. This CDR3 region has 14 residues. The CDR3 region has the DNA TGCAGTGCTACACGGGACACAGCTGGGAATGGCTACACCTTC. Its translation: CSATRDTAGNGYTF.